This is a list of T cell receptor beta chains from one sample in a study of blood T cell repertoires in COVID-19. TCRdb's table, derived via immunoSEQ multiplex PCR, lists solely in-frame clones and lacks some. The repertoire holds a few hundred thousand clones, with about 86% as singletons. The sample was PBMCs or T cells enriched from blood (not recorded which). These receptors were obtained from a woman in her 40s with acute COVID-19. Both conserved end residues are part of each CDR3. The D gene is left open where the match is weak. The listing skips clone size in some rows; elsewhere it reads once, few, many or a size class.

D	V	size	J	CDR3	DNA
.	TRBV5-8	few	TRBJ1-3	CASSQPRTDSGNTIYF	TGTGCCAGCAGCCAGCCCCGAACAGACTCTGGAAACACCATATATTTT
.	TRBV10-3	.	TRBJ2-7	CAISDAYEQYF	TGTGCCATCAGTGACGCGTACGAGCAGTACTTC
.	TRBV29-1	.	TRBJ2-5	CSVEVRSGRGQETQYF	TGCAGCGTTGAAGTAAGGTCGGGGAGAGGACAAGAGACCCAGTACTTC
TRBD1	TRBV13	.	TRBJ1-2	CASSSRDRGLYGYTF	TGTGCCAGCAGCTCCCGGGACAGGGGGCTCTATGGCTACACCTTC
.	TRBV9	.	TRBJ2-3	CASSASGLTDTQYF	TGTGCCAGCAGCGCGAGTGGGCTCACAGATACGCAGTATTTT
.	TRBV13	.	TRBJ2-1	CASSLGDGTPRHNEQFF	TGTGCCAGCAGCTTAGGAGACGGGACTCCCCGTCACAATGAGCAGTTCTTC
.	TRBV28	.	TRBJ2-1	CASSLPRRNEQFF	TGTGCCAGCAGTTTACCGAGGAGAAATGAGCAGTTCTTC
.	TRBV11-3	.	TRBJ1-1	CASSFGGLSNTEAFF	TGTGCCAGCAGCTTCGGGGGATTGAGTAACACTGAAGCTTTCTTT
.	TRBV7-9	few	TRBJ2-1	CASSLEQAGGHNEQFF	TGTGCCAGCAGCCTCGAGCAGGCAGGCGGGCACAATGAGCAGTTCTTC
.	TRBV27	.	TRBJ2-1	CASSLGLANEQFF	TGTGCCAGCAGTTTAGGGCTAGCGAATGAGCAGTTCTTC
.	TRBV7-9	.	TRBJ1-1	CASSLGQGLTEAFF	TGTGCCAGCAGCTTAGGGCAGGGGCTCACTGAAGCTTTCTTT